This T cell receptor (beta chain) derives from a study of blood T cell repertoires in COVID-19. In the study overall: Both acute and convalescent COVID-19 samples were obtained from the United States, Italy and Spain. In each case, the material was cDNA or gDNA derived from T cells, B-cell-depleted T cells, or PBMCs.

Trimming took 3 bases from V and 6 from J, leaving 14 bases between them. The germline gives CDR1 LNHDA, CDR2 SQIVND (reference sequence). This CDR3 has 14 amino acids. As processed by the authors: Estimation of nucleated cell counts was performed using reference gene primer amplification. Data came from immunoSEQ multiplex PCR; TCRdb stores just in-frame clones and leaves some out. V and J calls and clone size come straight from that table; D and trimming were deduced from the DNA. This table has around 150,000 clones, approximately 84% appearing once. The V call is TRBV19, the J call TRBJ1-1; tentative D call: TRBD1 (6 bases). Sequencing was carried out using peripheral blood. The TCR comes from a woman between 55 and 75 years old with acute or convalescent COVID-19. CDR3 sequence: CASSIANRAPEAFF. As DNA, the CDR3 is TGTGCCAGTAGTATCGCGAACAGGGCCCCTGAAGCTTTCTTT. Full variable domain (rest looked up from reference TRBV19 and TRBJ1-1): DGGITQSPKYLFRKEGQNVTLSCEQNLNHDAMYWYRQDPGQGLRLIYYSQIVNDFQKGDIAEGYSVSREKKESFPLTVTSAQKNPTAFYLCASSIANRAPEAFFGQGTRLTVV.